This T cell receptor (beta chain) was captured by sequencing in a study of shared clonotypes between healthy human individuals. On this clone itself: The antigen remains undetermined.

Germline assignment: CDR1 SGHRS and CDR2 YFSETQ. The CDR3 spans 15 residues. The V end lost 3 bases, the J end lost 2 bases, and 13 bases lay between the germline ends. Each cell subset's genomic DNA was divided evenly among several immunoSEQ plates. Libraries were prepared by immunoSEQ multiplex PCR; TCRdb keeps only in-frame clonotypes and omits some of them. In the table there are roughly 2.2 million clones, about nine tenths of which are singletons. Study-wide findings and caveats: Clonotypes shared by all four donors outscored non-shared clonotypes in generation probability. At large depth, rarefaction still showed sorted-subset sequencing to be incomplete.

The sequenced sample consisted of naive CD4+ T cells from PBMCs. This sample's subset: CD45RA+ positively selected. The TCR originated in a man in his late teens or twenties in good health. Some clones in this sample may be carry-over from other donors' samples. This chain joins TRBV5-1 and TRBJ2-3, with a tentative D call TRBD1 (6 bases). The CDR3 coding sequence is TGCGCCAGCAGCTACCCACAGGGACCCACAGATACGCAGTATTTT. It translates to CASSYPQGPTDTQYF.